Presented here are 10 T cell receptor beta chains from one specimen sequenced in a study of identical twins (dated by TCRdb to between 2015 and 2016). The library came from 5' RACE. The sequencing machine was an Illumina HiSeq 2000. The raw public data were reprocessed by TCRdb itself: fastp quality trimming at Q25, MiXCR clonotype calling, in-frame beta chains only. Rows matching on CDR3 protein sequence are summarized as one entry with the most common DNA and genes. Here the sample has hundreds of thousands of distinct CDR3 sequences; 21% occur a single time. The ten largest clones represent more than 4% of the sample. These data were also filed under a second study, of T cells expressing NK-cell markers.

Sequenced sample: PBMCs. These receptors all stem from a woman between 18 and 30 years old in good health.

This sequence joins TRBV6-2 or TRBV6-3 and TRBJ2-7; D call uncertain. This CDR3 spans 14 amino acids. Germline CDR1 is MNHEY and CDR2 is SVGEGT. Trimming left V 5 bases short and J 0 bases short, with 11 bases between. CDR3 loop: CASSPDGFSYEQYF. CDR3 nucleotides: TGTGCCAGCAGTCCGGACGGATTCTCCTACGAGCAGTACTTC.

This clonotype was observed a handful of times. CDR3 in amino acids: CASSVEPGGTYEQYF. The CDR3 nucleotides are TGTGCCAGCAGCGTAGAGCCGGGGGGGACCTACGAGCAGTACTTC. The chain is built from TRBV9 and TRBJ2-7; 8 bases fit TRBD2. This CDR3 has 15 residues. Germline CDR1 is SGDLS and CDR2 is YYNGEE. V gave up 0 bases and J gave up 2 bases; unmatched junction bases: 4.

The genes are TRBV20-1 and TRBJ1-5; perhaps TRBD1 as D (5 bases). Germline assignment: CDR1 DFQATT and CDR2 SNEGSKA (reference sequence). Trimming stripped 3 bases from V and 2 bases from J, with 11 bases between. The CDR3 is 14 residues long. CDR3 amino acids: CSARARVGNQPQHF. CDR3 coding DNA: TGCAGTGCTAGGGCCAGGGTGGGCAATCAGCCCCAGCATTTT.

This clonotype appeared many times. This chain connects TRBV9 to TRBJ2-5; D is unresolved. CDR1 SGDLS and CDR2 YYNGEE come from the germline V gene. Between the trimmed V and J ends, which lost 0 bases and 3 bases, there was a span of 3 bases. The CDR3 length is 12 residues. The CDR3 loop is CASSVGEETQYF. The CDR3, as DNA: TGTGCCAGCAGCGTAGGAGAAGAGACCCAGTACTTC.

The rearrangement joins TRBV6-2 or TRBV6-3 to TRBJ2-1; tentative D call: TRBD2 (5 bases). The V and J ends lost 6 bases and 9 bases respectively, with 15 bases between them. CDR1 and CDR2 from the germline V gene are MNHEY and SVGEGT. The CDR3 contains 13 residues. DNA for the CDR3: TGTGCCAGCAGCCATGGCTCACGGGGTGAGCAGTTCTTC. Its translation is CASSHGSRGEQFF.

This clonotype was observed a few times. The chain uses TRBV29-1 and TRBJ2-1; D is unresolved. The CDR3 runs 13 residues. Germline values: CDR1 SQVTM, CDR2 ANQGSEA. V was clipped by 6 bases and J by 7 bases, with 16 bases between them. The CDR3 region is CSVPNPETNEQFF. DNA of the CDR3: TGCAGCGTCCCAAATCCGGAGACGAATGAGCAGTTCTTC.

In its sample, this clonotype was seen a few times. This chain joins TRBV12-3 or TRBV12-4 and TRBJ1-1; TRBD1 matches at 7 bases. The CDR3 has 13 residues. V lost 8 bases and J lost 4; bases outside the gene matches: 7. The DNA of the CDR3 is TGTGCCAGCCGGACAGGTCAGGTCACTGAAGCTTTCTTT. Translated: CASRTGQVTEAFF.

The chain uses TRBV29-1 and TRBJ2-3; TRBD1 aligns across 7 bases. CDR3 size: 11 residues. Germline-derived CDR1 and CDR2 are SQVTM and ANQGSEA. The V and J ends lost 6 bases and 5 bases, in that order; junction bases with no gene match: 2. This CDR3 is CSVRQGDTQYF. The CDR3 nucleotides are TGCAGCGTGCGACAGGGAGATACGCAGTATTTT.

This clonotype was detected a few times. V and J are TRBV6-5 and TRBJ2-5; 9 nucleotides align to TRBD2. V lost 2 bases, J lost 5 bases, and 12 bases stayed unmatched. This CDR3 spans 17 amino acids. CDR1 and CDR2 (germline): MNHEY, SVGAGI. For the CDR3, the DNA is TGTGCCAGCAGTTACCACTTTTTGCGGGGGGGCGTGGAGACCCAGTACTTC. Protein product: CASSYHFLRGGVETQYF.

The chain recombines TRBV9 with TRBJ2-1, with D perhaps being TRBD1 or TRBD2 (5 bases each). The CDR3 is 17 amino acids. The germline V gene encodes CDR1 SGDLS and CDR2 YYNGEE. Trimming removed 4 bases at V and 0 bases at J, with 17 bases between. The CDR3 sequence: CASSPVGAQSSYNEQFF. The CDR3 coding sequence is TGTGCCAGCAGCCCCGTCGGGGCCCAAAGCTCCTACAATGAGCAGTTCTTC.